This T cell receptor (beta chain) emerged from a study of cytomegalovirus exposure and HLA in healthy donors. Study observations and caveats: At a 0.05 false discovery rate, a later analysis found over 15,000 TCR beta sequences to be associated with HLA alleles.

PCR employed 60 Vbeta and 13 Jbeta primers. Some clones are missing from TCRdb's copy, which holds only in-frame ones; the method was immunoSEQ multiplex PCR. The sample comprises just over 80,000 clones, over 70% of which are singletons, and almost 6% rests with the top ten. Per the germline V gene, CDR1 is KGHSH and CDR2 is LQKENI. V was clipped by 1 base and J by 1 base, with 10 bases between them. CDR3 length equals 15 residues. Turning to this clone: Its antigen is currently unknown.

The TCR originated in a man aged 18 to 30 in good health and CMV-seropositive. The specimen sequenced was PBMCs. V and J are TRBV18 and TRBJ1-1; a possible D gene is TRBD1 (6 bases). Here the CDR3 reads CASSPQQGKNTEAFF. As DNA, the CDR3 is TGTGCCAGCTCACCACAACAGGGTAAGAACACTGAAGCTTTCTTT.